The next 18 T cell receptor beta chains were all read from a single sample in a study of blood T cell repertoires in COVID-19. The assay was immunoSEQ multiplex PCR, and TCRdb's table has in-frame clones only and misses some. The sample has approximately 76,000 clones; roughly 86% are singletons. The sample comprised peripheral blood. These receptors were collected from a woman aged 60-70 years with acute or convalescent COVID-19.

The V call is TRBV3-1 (or the pseudogene TRBV3-2), the J call TRBJ1-2; 8 bases are shared with TRBD1. CDR3 length: 17 amino acids. V was pared by 1 base and J by 6 bases, with 13 bases of the junction left unmatched. Looked up from germline, CDR1 is LGHDT and CDR2 is YNNKEL (reference sequence). CDR3 loop: CASSQAGFPGQVNGYTF. The CDR3 DNA reads as TGTGCCAGCAGCCAAGCAGGATTTCCGGGACAGGTAAATGGCTACACCTTC.

The rearrangement uses TRBV5-1 and TRBJ1-1, with 10 bases aligning to TRBD1. Trimming took 0 bases from V and 3 from J; bases not matched to a gene: 2. The CDR3 contains 15 residues. Germline V gene sequence: CDR1 SGHRS, CDR2 YFSETQ. The CDR3 loop is CASSLAGTGDTEAFF. Here the CDR3 DNA reads TGCGCCAGCAGCTTGGCCGGGACAGGGGACACTGAAGCTTTCTTT.

The CDR3 region is CASSLSSPPVEQYF. In DNA form, the CDR3 reads TGCGCCAGCAGCTTGTCTAGCCCCCCAGTCGAGCAGTACTTC. This chain uses TRBV5-1 with TRBJ2-7; D is perhaps TRBD2 (5 bases). The V end lost 1 base, the J end lost 6 bases, and 14 bases lay between the germline ends. This CDR3 is 14 amino acids long. CDR1 SGHRS and CDR2 YFSETQ come from the germline V gene.

The chain has TRBV7-9 and TRBJ2-5; a weak D match, TRBD2 (7 bases). The CDR3 length is 14 residues. V lost 3 bases and J 4 bases, leaving 12 bases between the germline ends. Per the germline V gene, CDR1 is SEHNR and CDR2 is FQNEAQ (reference sequence). CDR3 residues: CASSFFGGLETQYF. Written as DNA, the CDR3 is TGTGCCAGCAGCTTTTTCGGGGGGCTAGAGACCCAGTACTTC.

The J gene is TRBJ2-3, the V gene TRBV27; 9 bases agree with TRBD2. The CDR3 is 12 residues long. J was trimmed by 6 bases and V by 8 bases; bases with no gene match: 3. From germline, CDR1 is MNHEY and CDR2 SMNVEV (reference sequence). CDR3 amino acids: CASGTSRDTQYF. CDR3 sequence (DNA): TGTGCCAGCGGGACTAGCCGGGATACGCAGTATTTT.

V usage is TRBV15 and J usage is TRBJ2-7; perhaps TRBD1 as D (6 bases). This CDR3 spans 15 amino acids. The ends were cut back, 1 base at V and 7 bases at J, with 17 bases in the middle. The V gene's germline CDR1 is LNHNV and CDR2 YYDKDF (reference sequence). CDR3 amino acids: CATSRVRVGAQEQYF. CDR3 sequence (DNA): TGTGCCACCAGCAGAGTCCGGGTGGGGGCGCAGGAGCAGTACTTC.

The gene calls are TRBV12-3 or TRBV12-4 and TRBJ1-2; unclear D gene. The CDR3 length is 12 residues. Trimming removed 3 bases from V and 8 bases from J, with 10 bases in between. CDR3 region: CASSFVRRGYTF. In nucleotides, the CDR3 is TGTGCCAGCAGTTTTGTTCGGCGGGGCTACACCTTC.

The rearrangement links TRBV7-8 to TRBJ1-2; 7 positions match TRBD1. The CDR3 has 14 amino acids. Germline-derived CDR1 and CDR2 are SGHVS and FQNEAQ. V shed 4 bases, J shed 4 bases, and the junction held 6 bases outside the gene matches. This chain's CDR3 is CASSSPDRPYGYTF. Here the CDR3 DNA reads TGTGCCAGCAGCTCTCCGGACAGGCCCTATGGCTACACCTTC.

V and J are TRBV7-2 and TRBJ1-3; D might be TRBD1 (5 bases). The germline V and J ends were trimmed by 4 bases and 1 base, with 14 bases remaining between them. Germline V gene lookup returns CDR1 SGHTA and CDR2 FQGNSA. The CDR3 loop spans 16 amino acids. CDR3 amino acids: CASSSDRGSSGNTIYF. CDR3 DNA: TGTGCCAGCAGCTCAGACCGGGGGTCTTCTGGAAACACCATATATTTT.

This clone was detected once. J is TRBJ1-6 and V is TRBV9, with D perhaps matching TRBD1 (6 bases). Germline CDR1 and CDR2: SGDLS and YYNGEE. The CDR3 runs 15 residues. The V end was cut by 0 bases, the J end by 7 bases, with 11 bases between. CDR3 in DNA: TGTGCCAGCAGCGTAGCTATAGGGACAAATTCACCCCTCCACTTT. Its translation is CASSVAIGTNSPLHF.

CDR3 bases: TGTGCCAGCTCACCCGAAGGGGGCGGTGAAGGCTACACCTTC. Its translation is CASSPEGGGEGYTF. The gene calls are TRBV18 and TRBJ1-2; 7 bases agree with TRBD1. The germline V gene encodes CDR1 KGHSH and CDR2 LQKENI. The CDR3 consists of 14 residues. V shed 3 bases, J shed 8 bases, and the junction held 9 bases outside the gene matches.

The chain uses TRBV30 and TRBJ2-1; 9 bases are a match to TRBD2. The V and J ends lost 5 bases and 8 bases, in that order; junction bases with no gene match: 10. Looked up from germline, CDR1 is GTSNPN and CDR2 is SVGIG (reference sequence). The CDR3 is made up of 14 amino acids. CDR3 in amino acids: CAWLDSGGSYEQFF. For the CDR3, the DNA is TGTGCCTGGTTAGATAGCGGGGGTAGTTATGAGCAGTTCTTC.

The V and J genes are TRBV5-6 and TRBJ2-5; 8 bases map to TRBD1. CDR1 is SGHDT and CDR2 is YYEEEE in the germline V gene. V shed 4 bases, J shed 1 base, and the junction held 9 bases outside the gene matches. The CDR3 contains 16 residues. In DNA form, the CDR3 reads TGTGCCAGCAGCGCTGTACGGACAGGGTCCCAAGAGACCCAGTACTTC. It yields the protein CASSAVRTGSQETQYF.

This sequence joins TRBV7-3 and TRBJ2-1, with 9 bases aligning to TRBD2. Germline V gives CDR1 SGHTA, CDR2 FQGTGA. Losses at the gene ends were 5 bases for V and 1 base for J; bases not matched to a gene: 12. The CDR3 loop spans 18 amino acids. As DNA, the CDR3 is TGTGCCAGCAGCCCCAGGGCTAGCGGGATGGGGTCCTACAATGAGCAGTTCTTC. This translates into CASSPRASGMGSYNEQFF.

This sequence joins TRBV10-3 and TRBJ1-1; D ambiguous. Germline CDR1 and CDR2: ENHRY and SYGVKD. CDR3 length equals 15 residues. Trimming cost V 5 bases and J 0 bases, with 13 bases left between them. CDR3 sequence (DNA): TGTGCCATCAGTCGGACGGGAGACATGAACACTGAAGCTTTCTTT. Residues: CAISRTGDMNTEAFF.

The genes are TRBV28 and TRBJ1-2, with a possible D match to TRBD1 (5 bases). The CDR3 totals 15 residues. CDR1 and CDR2 from the germline V gene are MDHEN and SYDVKM. The V gene lost 6 bases and the J gene lost 3 bases, with 17 bases spanning the gap. The CDR3 spells CASSYGQRRHYGYTF. The DNA for the CDR3 is TGTGCCAGCAGCTACGGACAACGGCGCCACTATGGCTACACCTTC.

The rearrangement joins TRBV10-3 to TRBJ2-7, with TRBD1 matching over 7 bases. V lost 10 bases, J lost 0 bases, and 12 bases stayed unmatched. Germline V CDR1 and CDR2: ENHRY, SYGVKD. This CDR3 has 15 residues. The CDR3 DNA follows: TGTGCCACGGGACAGATCAATTGGAGCTCCTACGAGCAGTACTTC. Translating gives CATGQINWSSYEQYF.

The chain employs TRBV11-3 and TRBJ1-5; 7 nucleotides match TRBD1. The germline V gene encodes CDR1 SGHNT and CDR2 YENEEA. Germline trimming cut 0 bases from V and 4 bases from J; bases unmatched to any gene: 12. The CDR3 has 18 residues. CDR3 in amino acids: CASSLDQTDRPSNQPQHF. DNA of the CDR3: TGTGCCAGCAGCTTAGACCAAACGGACAGGCCTTCGAATCAGCCCCAGCATTTT.